This TCR beta chain was captured by sequencing in a study of T cell responses to AZD1222 COVID-19 vaccine. General study points: Spike regions recognized by vaccine-associated CD4 TCRs spanned the protein, led by 160-218 and 743-854. Spike-specific TCR depth and breadth grew after two AZD1222 doses.

The data were produced by immunoSEQ multiplex PCR, yet TCRdb's version contains in-frame clones alone and is incomplete. The data contain some 86,000 clones, more than 70% of them singletons. The table lists this clone with a few counts. The antigen is unknown. CDR1 and CDR2 from the germline V gene are SNHLY and FYNNEI. The V end was cut by 9 bases, the J end by 2 bases, with 40 bases between. The CDR3 consists of 22 residues. The source is an adult who received the AZD1222 COVID-19 vaccine. The chain carries TRBV2 and TRBJ1-2, with D tentatively TRBD1 (5 bases). The sequencing here drew on peripheral blood, taken 28 days after the second AZD1222 dose. CDR3 sequence (DNA): TGTGCCAGTCTAGGAATCGCCTATCGGGAGGGCCAGGGAGGGGAAGAAAACTATGGCTACACCTTC. As protein: CASLGIAYREGQGGEENYGYTF.